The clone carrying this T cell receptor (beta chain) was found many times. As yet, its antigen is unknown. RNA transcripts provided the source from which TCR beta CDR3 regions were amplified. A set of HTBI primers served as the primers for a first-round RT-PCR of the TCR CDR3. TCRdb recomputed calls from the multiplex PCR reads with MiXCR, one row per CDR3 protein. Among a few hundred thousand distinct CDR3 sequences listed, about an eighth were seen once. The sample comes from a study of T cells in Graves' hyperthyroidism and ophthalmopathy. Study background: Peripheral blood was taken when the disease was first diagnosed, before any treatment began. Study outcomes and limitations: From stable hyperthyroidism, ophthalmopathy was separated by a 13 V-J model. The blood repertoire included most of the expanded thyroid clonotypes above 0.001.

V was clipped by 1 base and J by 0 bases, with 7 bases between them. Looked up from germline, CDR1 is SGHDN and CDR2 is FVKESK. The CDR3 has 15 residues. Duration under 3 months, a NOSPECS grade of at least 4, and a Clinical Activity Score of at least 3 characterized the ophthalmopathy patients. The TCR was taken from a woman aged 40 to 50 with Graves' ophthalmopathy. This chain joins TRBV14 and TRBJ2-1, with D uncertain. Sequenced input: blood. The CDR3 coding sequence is TGTGCCAGCAGCCAAGTGTCGAGCTCCTACAATGAGCAGTTCTTC. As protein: CASSQVSSSYNEQFF.